In this sample, the clone carrying this T cell receptor beta chain turned up many times. These data originate in a study of T cells in Graves' hyperthyroidism and ophthalmopathy. Trimming pared 5 bases from V and 8 bases from J, leaving 12 bases between. CDR3 length: 11 residues. Germline values: CDR1 SQVTM, CDR2 ANQGSEA. Researchers amplified the TCR beta CDR3 regions from RNA transcripts. HTBI primers drove first-round RT-PCR of the TCR CDR3. TCRdb independently ran MiXCR on the multiplex PCR reads; one entry per CDR3 protein. In the table there are 540,000 or so distinct CDR3 sequences, 40% to 55% of which are singletons.

The sample consisted of peripheral blood or thyroid tissue (not recorded which). The source of this sequence is an adult woman with Graves' disease, either hyperthyroidism or ophthalmopathy (not recorded which). The chain combines TRBV29-1 with TRBJ1-2; no reliable D call. The DNA of the CDR3 is TGCAGCGTTTTTGCGAATGGGGGCTACACCTTC. It specifies CSVFANGGYTF.